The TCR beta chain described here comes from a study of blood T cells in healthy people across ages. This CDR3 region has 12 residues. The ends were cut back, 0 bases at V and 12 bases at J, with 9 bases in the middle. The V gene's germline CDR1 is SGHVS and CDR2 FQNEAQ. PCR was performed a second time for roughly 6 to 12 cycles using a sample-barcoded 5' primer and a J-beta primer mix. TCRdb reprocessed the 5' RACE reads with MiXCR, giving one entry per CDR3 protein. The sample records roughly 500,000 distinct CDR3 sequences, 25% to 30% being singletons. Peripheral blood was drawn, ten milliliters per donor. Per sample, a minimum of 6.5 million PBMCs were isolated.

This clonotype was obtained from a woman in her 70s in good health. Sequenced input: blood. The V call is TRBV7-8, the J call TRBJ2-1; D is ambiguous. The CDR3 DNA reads TGTGCCAGCAGCTTAGCGGCGTTAGTGCAGTTCTTC. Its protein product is CASSLAALVQFF.